Below are 11 T cell receptor beta chains sequenced from a single sample in a study of a mutant IDH1 vaccine in newly diagnosed glioma (TCRdb year 2021). Libraries came from the immunoSEQ multiplex PCR assay. TCRdb took this table from immuneACCESS and kept in-frame rearrangements with V and J called. Such tables lack part of the clones; where checked against another copy, unresolved V genes explain under half of the gap, and the rest is unexplained. Here the sample has fewer than 100,000 clones; roughly 89% occur a single time. The ten largest make up 0.56% of the sample. This specimen's time point label, per the study, means: baseline, week 1 (first vaccination visit). The sample's treatment or condition, from its label and the paper: pre-vaccination baseline after standard-of-care therapy. Material: PBMCs, obtained from a glioma patient treated with radiotherapy, temozolomide or both. The origin of the receptors is a woman in her forties or fifties with glioma.

This clone appeared a few times. V gene TRBV6-1 combines with J gene TRBJ1-5; 7 bases align to TRBD1. CDR3 size: 13 residues. Germline CDR1 reads MNHNS; CDR2 reads SASEGT. V lost 4 bases and J lost 7; bases outside the gene matches: 4. CDR3 DNA sequence: TGTGCCAGCAGTGGACAGGGATTACAGCCCCAGCATTTT. Translated, it gives CASSGQGLQPQHF.

V is TRBV27 and J is TRBJ1-1; D is unclear. The length of the CDR3 is 12 residues. Germline CDR1 MNHEY, CDR2 SMNVEV (reference sequence). V lost 6 bases and J 4 bases, leaving 9 bases between the germline ends. CDR3 DNA sequence: TGTGCCAGCAGGGCGGGTTCCACTGAAGCTTTCTTT. This translates into CASRAGSTEAFF.

V usage is TRBV28 and J usage is TRBJ1-1; D not resolved. The CDR3 runs to 12 residues. The V end was cut by 2 bases, the J end by 3 bases, with 4 bases between. Germline assignment: CDR1 MDHEN and CDR2 SYDVKM. The CDR3 region is CASSLPYTEAFF. The CDR3 coding sequence is TGTGCCAGCAGTTTACCGTACACTGAAGCTTTCTTT.

The rearrangement links TRBV6-1 to TRBJ2-7; the D gene is possibly TRBD1 (6 bases). Deletions cut 1 base from V and 0 bases from J, with 10 bases between. The CDR3 is 15 amino acids. From germline, CDR1 is MNHNS and CDR2 SASEGT. In DNA form, the CDR3 reads TGTGCCAGCAGTGAAGGAGGGGACACCTCCTACGAGCAGTACTTC. Translated, it gives CASSEGGDTSYEQYF.

The chain has TRBV27 and TRBJ2-1; 10 nucleotides agree with TRBD2. V lost 5 bases, J lost 9 bases, and 7 bases stayed unmatched. Germline V gene sequence: CDR1 MNHEY, CDR2 SMNVEV (reference sequence). This CDR3 is 14 amino acids long. The CDR3 loop is CASSLLAGEAEQFF. The CDR3 DNA is TGTGCCAGCAGTCTCCTAGCGGGAGAAGCTGAGCAGTTCTTC.

The V and J genes are TRBV10-3 and TRBJ2-7; 8 bases are shared with TRBD1. CDR1 is ENHRY and CDR2 is SYGVKD in the germline V gene. This CDR3 is built from 13 residues. V shed 11 bases and J 0 bases; nucleotides not matched to a gene: 6. CDR3 loop: CAAQDRASYEQYF. CDR3 nucleotide sequence: TGTGCCGCCCAGGACAGGGCCTCCTACGAGCAGTACTTC.

The chain is built from TRBV14 and TRBJ1-2, with TRBD1 matching 11 bases. The V segment lost 4 bases and the J segment 8 bases; nucleotides outside the gene matches: 9. Germline V gene lookup returns CDR1 SGHDN and CDR2 FVKESK. The CDR3 is 15 residues long. The chain's CDR3 is CASSLRTGGAEGYTF. The CDR3 bases are TGTGCCAGCAGCCTCCGGACAGGGGGCGCGGAGGGCTACACCTTC. The whole variable domain, filled in from reference TRBV14 and TRBJ1-2, reads EAGVTQFPSHSVIEKGQTVTLRCDPISGHDNLYWYRRVMGKEIKFLLHFVKESKQDESGMPNNRFLAERTGGTYSTLKVQPAELEDSGVYFCASSLRTGGAEGYTFGSGTRLTVV.

This clone was counted a single time. The V call is TRBV27, the J call TRBJ1-1; no reliable D call. The V end was cut by 0 bases, the J end by 0 bases, with 11 bases between. The CDR3 covers 16 residues. Germline CDR1 and CDR2: MNHEY and SMNVEV (reference sequence). The CDR3 coding sequence is TGTGCCAGCAGTTTATCGAGTCCCAACATGAACACTGAAGCTTTCTTT. This gives the protein CASSLSSPNMNTEAFF.

The genes are TRBV15 and TRBJ1-6; tentatively, D is TRBD1 (6 bases). Trimming shortened V by 8 bases and J by 6 bases, and 17 bases separated the two germline ends. The CDR3 loop spans 15 amino acids. Germline-derived CDR1 and CDR2 are LNHNV and YYDKDF (reference sequence). CDR3 bases: TGTGCCACCCGAAGGCAGACAGGAGCTAATTCACCCCTCCACTTT. This translates into CATRRQTGANSPLHF.

The rearrangement links TRBV2 to TRBJ2-7; D remains unclear. Germline lookup yields CDR1 SNHLY and CDR2 FYNNEI. This CDR3 spans 15 amino acids. V dropped 1 base and J dropped 4 bases, with 14 bases sitting between them. CDR3 sequence (DNA): TGTGCCAGCAGTGAAGAGGTGTATCTCAAATACGAGCAGTACTTC. Protein sequence: CASSEEVYLKYEQYF.

J is TRBJ2-2 and V is TRBV28; D unresolved. V dropped 4 bases and J dropped 9 bases, with 9 bases sitting between them. Per the germline V gene, CDR1 is MDHEN and CDR2 is SYDVKM. This CDR3 has 12 residues. Here the CDR3 reads CASSSGVRELFF. CDR3 DNA: TGTGCCAGCAGTTCGGGTGTAAGGGAGCTGTTTTTT.